The 21 T cell receptor beta chains in this list originate from one sample, sequenced in a study of beta chain features in type 1 diabetes. Since all of the isolated RNA was reverse transcribed, expressed TCRB transcripts were what got sequenced. Only in-frame clones appear in the TCRdb table, and some are missing; sequencing was by immunoSEQ multiplex PCR. This table holds hundreds of thousands of clones, 11% to 15% found once. Source material: central memory CD4+ T cells from blood. The receptors come from a man younger than 45 in good health.

This clone was recorded a few times. The J gene is TRBJ1-5, the V gene TRBV7-2, with D possibly TRBD1 on 5 matching bases. With 5 bases removed from V and 2 bases from J, the gap between germline ends came to 25 bases. The CDR3 consists of 19 residues. Per the germline V gene, CDR1 is SGHTA and CDR2 is FQGNSA. In DNA form, the CDR3 reads TGTGCCAGCAGCCTTCGGGCTGTGACTGGCCTGGGGGGCAATCAGCCCCAGCATTTT. It yields the protein CASSLRAVTGLGGNQPQHF.

The chain employs TRBV11-2 and TRBJ2-7, with a possible D match to TRBD1 (6 bases). The CDR3 has 14 amino acids. Looked up from germline, CDR1 is SGHAT and CDR2 is FQNNGV. V was pared by 1 base and J by 4 bases, with 11 bases between. The CDR3 reads CASSLGTGPYEQYF. CDR3 nucleotide sequence: TGTGCCAGCAGCTTAGGTACAGGGCCGTACGAGCAGTACTTC.

The chain links TRBV5-4 to TRBJ1-5, with D unclear. V was trimmed by 0 bases and J by 7 bases, leaving 5 bases between them. Germline assignment: CDR1 SGHNT and CDR2 YYREEE (reference sequence). CDR3 length: 12 amino acids. The CDR3 nucleotides are TGTGCCAGCAGCTTGGTTGACCAGCCCCAGCATTTT. Protein product: CASSLVDQPQHF.

The V gene is TRBV18, the J gene TRBJ2-7, with 8 bases identical to TRBD2. The length of the CDR3 is 14 residues. Trimming removed 3 bases from V and 5 bases from J; junction bases left unmatched: 6. Germline lookup yields CDR1 KGHSH and CDR2 LQKENI. The CDR3 DNA is TGTGCCAGCTCACCGGGGGGACTAGAAAACGAGCAGTACTTC. Residues: CASSPGGLENEQYF. The full variable domain, completed using reference TRBV18 and TRBJ2-7, is NAGVMQNPRHLVRRRGQEARLRCSPMKGHSHVYWYRQLPEEGLKFMVYLQKENIIDESGMPKERFSAEFPKEGPSILRIQQVVRGDSAAYFCASSPGGLENEQYFGPGTRLTVT.

This clone was seen more than once but under ten times. The chain links TRBV11-1 to TRBJ2-3; D unclear. This CDR3 region has 14 residues. Trimming took 3 bases from V and 5 from J, leaving 12 bases between them. CDR1 is SGHAT and CDR2 is FQDESV in the germline V gene (reference sequence). Here the CDR3 DNA reads TGTGCCAGCAGCTTGGGCAGGACCCTAGATACGCAGTATTTT. Its protein is CASSLGRTLDTQYF.

The chain employs TRBV9 and TRBJ2-2, with 9 bases aligning to TRBD2. Germline lookup yields CDR1 SGDLS and CDR2 YYNGEE. CDR3 length: 18 amino acids. Trimming removed 0 bases from V and 2 bases from J; junction bases left unmatched: 8. DNA for the CDR3: TGTGCCAGCAGCGTAGCGAATAGCGGGAGCCGTAACACCGGGGAGCTGTTTTTT. It yields the protein CASSVANSGSRNTGELFF.

The sample holds many counts of this clone. The V and J genes are TRBV5-4 and TRBJ2-3; 10 nucleotides match TRBD1. Germline V CDR1 and CDR2: SGHNT, YYREEE (reference sequence). Trimming cost V 4 bases and J 5 bases; bases outside gene matches: 7. The CDR3 has 15 amino acids. CDR3 residues: CASSRDRGTRDTQYF. CDR3 bases: TGTGCCAGCAGCCGGGACAGGGGAACTCGAGATACGCAGTATTTT.

There are a few counts of this clone. The gene calls are TRBV7-8 and TRBJ1-5, with D unclear. Trimming removed 2 bases from V and 4 bases from J, with 3 bases in between. Germline assignment: CDR1 SGHVS and CDR2 FQNEAQ. CDR3 length: 12 residues. CDR3 region: CASSLSNQPQHF. The CDR3 DNA reads as TGTGCCAGCAGCTTATCAAATCAGCCCCAGCATTTT. Together with reference TRBV7-8 and TRBJ1-5, the CDR3 gives the full variable domain: GAGVSQSPRYKVAKRGQDVALRCDPISGHVSLFWYQQALGQGPEFLTYFQNEAQLDKSGLPSDRFFAERPEGSVSTLKIQRTQQEDSAVYLCASSLSNQPQHFGDGTRLSIL.

The rearrangement joins TRBV7-6 to TRBJ1-2; no reliable D call. The CDR3 covers 13 residues. Germline V gene lookup returns CDR1 SGHVS and CDR2 FNYEAQ. V shed 3 bases and J shed 1 base, with 6 bases lying between them. CDR3 sequence: CASSFDVNYGYTF. Here the CDR3 DNA reads TGTGCCAGCAGCTTCGACGTTAACTATGGCTACACCTTC. Using reference TRBV7-6 and TRBJ1-2 for the parts outside the CDR3, the full variable domain is GAGVSQSPRYKVTKRGQDVALRCDPISGHVSLYWYRQALGQGPEFLTYFNYEAQQDKSGLPNDRFSAERPEGSISTLTIQRTEQRDSAMYRCASSFDVNYGYTFGSGTRLTVV.

The chain uses TRBV15 and TRBJ2-1; D remains unclear. The length of the CDR3 is 14 residues. In germline, CDR1 is LNHNV, CDR2 YYDKDF (reference sequence). Between the trimmed V and J ends, which lost 0 bases and 9 bases, there was a span of 12 bases. CDR3 region: CATSRESTSGEQFF. CDR3 DNA: TGTGCCACCAGCAGAGAGAGTACATCCGGTGAGCAGTTCTTC.

Concerning this clone itself: As the CDR3 is not closed by the conserved phenylalanine or tryptophan, this likely results from a read error. The DNA is left out, because the CDR3 cannot be placed on it with certainty; the CDR3 is given as TCRdb lists it. V gene TRBV5-6 combines with J gene TRBJ1-1; the table calls TRBD1, which could not be checked here. Germline assignment: CDR1 SGHDT and CDR2 YYEEEE. The CDR3 is made up of 13 amino acids, end residues included. CDR3: CASSLGTEKPTSV.

This clone turned up a few times. V is TRBV19 and J is TRBJ2-5; D is ambiguous. Looked up from germline, CDR1 is LNHDA and CDR2 is SQIVND (reference sequence). The V gene lost 7 bases and the J gene lost 2 bases, with 11 bases spanning the gap. The CDR3 consists of 13 residues. In DNA, the CDR3 is TGTGCCAGTAACTCTCGGCCTCAAGAGACCCAGTACTTC. This gives the protein CASNSRPQETQYF.

This clone occurred a few times. The gene calls are TRBV9 and TRBJ2-3; D gene unclear. V was shortened by 0 bases and J by 2 bases, with 4 bases between the two germline ends. The CDR3 contains 13 residues. The V gene's germline CDR1 is SGDLS and CDR2 YYNGEE. The CDR3 sequence: CASSVGDTDTQYF. In DNA, the CDR3 is TGTGCCAGCAGCGTAGGTGACACAGATACGCAGTATTTT. Complete variable domain (other parts from reference TRBV9 and TRBJ2-3): DSGVTQTPKHLITATGQRVTLRCSPRSGDLSVYWYQQSLDQGLQFLIQYYNGEERAKGNILERFSAQQFPDLHSELNLSSLELGDSALYFCASSVGDTDTQYFGPGTRLTVL.

This clone was counted a few times. The J gene is TRBJ1-5, the V gene TRBV6-5; D gene uncertain. The V end lost 4 bases, the J end lost 3 bases, and 7 bases lay between the germline ends. CDR3 length equals 13 residues. Germline CDR1 reads MNHEY; CDR2 reads SVGAGI. CDR3 protein: CASSSVPNQPQHF. In DNA, the CDR3 is TGTGCCAGCAGTTCCGTCCCCAATCAGCCCCAGCATTTT.

This clone was seen only a few times. The chain carries TRBV5-4 and TRBJ1-5; 8 bases align to TRBD1. CDR1 SGHNT and CDR2 YYREEE come from the germline V gene (reference sequence). The CDR3 has 16 amino acids. J gave up 4 bases and V 2 bases, and 8 bases lay outside the gene matches. The CDR3 bases are TGTGCCAGCAGCTTAGACTTGACAGGGGTAAATCAGCCCCAGCATTTT. Translating it yields CASSLDLTGVNQPQHF.

The chain uses TRBV7-2 and TRBJ2-1; the D is unclear. V was trimmed by 0 bases and J by 4 bases, leaving 16 bases between them. The CDR3 has 17 residues. Germline V lookup: CDR1 SGHTA, CDR2 FQGNSA. The CDR3, as DNA: TGTGCCAGCAGCTTAGCGGTGGCACCCCGAGGATACAATGAGCAGTTCTTC. Its translation: CASSLAVAPRGYNEQFF.

This clone was counted a few times. CDR3: CASSLFGRDNTEAFF. CDR3 nucleotide sequence: TGTGCCAGCAGCTTGTTTGGCAGGGATAACACTGAAGCTTTCTTT. The rearrangement joins TRBV5-6 to TRBJ1-1; perhaps TRBD1 as D (5 bases). The V gene lost 1 base and the J gene lost 2 bases, with 12 bases spanning the gap. Germline V gene sequence: CDR1 SGHDT, CDR2 YYEEEE. The CDR3 is 15 amino acids.

There are a few counts of this clone. The chain uses TRBV4-3 and TRBJ2-3; 8 bases are shared with TRBD2. CDR3 length: 15 amino acids. The V gene's germline CDR1 is LGHNA and CDR2 YSLEER. The ends lost 5 bases at V and 2 bases at J; junction bases unmatched: 6. As DNA, the CDR3 is TGCGCCAGCAGCGCATATAGCGGGAACACAGATACGCAGTATTTT. Translating gives CASSAYSGNTDTQYF.

This chain connects TRBV18 to TRBJ1-5; tentative D call: TRBD1 (6 bases). There are 17 residues in the CDR3. V was clipped by 1 base and J by 6 bases, with 19 bases between them. Germline V gene sequence: CDR1 KGHSH, CDR2 LQKENI. The CDR3 nucleotides are TGTGCCAGCTCACCACTGCCGGGACAAACGCATGGTCAGCCCCAGCATTTT. Protein: CASSPLPGQTHGQPQHF.

This clone was counted a few times. V usage is TRBV7-7 and J usage is TRBJ2-1, with a possible D match to TRBD2 (6 bases). Germline CDR1 reads SSHAT; CDR2 reads FNYEAQ (reference sequence). This CDR3 has 13 residues. V was shortened by 6 bases and J by 12 bases, with 18 bases between the two germline ends. The CDR3 region has the DNA TGTGCCAGCAGTGAAGCGCGGGGACCGGGGCAGTTCTTC. This codes for CASSEARGPGQFF.

This clone was observed once. The chain has TRBV20-1 and TRBJ2-5; D may be TRBD1 (5 bases). V shed 7 bases and J shed 3 bases, with 9 bases lying between them. Per germline, CDR1 DFQATT and CDR2 SNEGSKA (reference sequence). The CDR3 consists of 11 residues. CDR3 protein: CSGQLKETQYF. The CDR3 nucleotides are TGCAGTGGACAGCTCAAAGAGACCCAGTACTTC.